This TCR beta chain came from a study of beta chain features in type 1 diabetes. Worth noting for this clone: The antigen remains unidentified.

Central memory, naive, regulatory and stem cell-like memory CD4+ cells were sorted by CD45RO/CCR7/CD25/CD127/CD95/CD27. Study-wide results and caveats: Among all four CD4+ subsets, Type 1 diabetes patients had TCRB CDR3s that were moderately but significantly shorter.

Germline CDR1 reads MNHEY; CDR2 reads SMNVEV (reference sequence). V was trimmed by 6 bases and J by 10 bases, leaving 27 bases between them. CDR3 size: 16 residues. The investigators reverse transcribed all of the isolated RNA, so they sequenced expressed TCRB transcripts. Repertoires were generated with immunoSEQ multiplex PCR, while TCRdb's copy carries only in-frame clones and drops some. The sample includes around 300,000 clones, under 8.5% of them seen just once. The chain employs TRBV27 and TRBJ2-5, with D possibly TRBD2 on 6 matching bases. The receptor was isolated from a woman aged 18-29 years in good health. The sequenced sample was central memory CD4+ T cells from blood. CDR3 amino acids: CASSPTTRPLGGGQYF. CDR3 sequence (DNA): TGTGCCAGCAGCCCTACGACTAGACCTTTGGGGGGAGGCCAGTACTTC.